Each of the 10 T cell receptor beta chains below was sequenced from the same sample in a study of blood T cell repertoires in COVID-19. Data came from immunoSEQ multiplex PCR; TCRdb stores just in-frame clones and leaves some out. This sample has more than 200,000 clones, with roughly four fifths found just once. Sequencing was carried out using PBMCs or T cells enriched from blood (not recorded which). Receptor source: a man aged 60 to 69 who had recovered from COVID-19.

The chain links TRBV24-1 to TRBJ1-3, with 8 positions matching TRBD1. The CDR3 covers 18 residues. Germline V gene data show CDR1 as KGHDR and CDR2 as SFDVKD. Unmatched junction bases numbered 10, after V lost 4 bases and J lost 0 bases. The CDR3 nucleotides are TGTGCCACCAGTGAGCCGAACGGACAGGGCGACTCTGGAAACACCATATATTTT. It translates to CATSEPNGQGDSGNTIYF.

The chain is built from TRBV19 and TRBJ2-7; 7 bases are a match to TRBD1. CDR1 is LNHDA and CDR2 is SQIVND in the germline V gene (reference sequence). The CDR3 sequence is 13 residues long. V dropped 4 bases and J dropped 5; count of bases not matched to a gene: 5. DNA for the CDR3: TGTGCCAGTAGTAAAGACAGGGTCCACGAGCAGTACTTC. Translating it yields CASSKDRVHEQYF.

A few counts support this clone. V gene TRBV19 combines with J gene TRBJ2-1; 10 bases match TRBD2. Germline CDR1 reads LNHDA; CDR2 reads SQIVND (reference sequence). V lost 1 base to trimming and J lost 5 bases; unmatched junction nucleotides: 2. The CDR3 consists of 15 residues. Here the CDR3 DNA reads TGTGCCAGTAGTATAGGACTAGCGGGTAACAATGAGCAGTTCTTC. Protein product: CASSIGLAGNNEQFF.

The chain joins TRBV7-8 to TRBJ2-7, with 11 bases that match TRBD1. V trimming: 5 bases; J trimming: 7 bases; junction bases outside the gene matches: 16. Looked up from germline, CDR1 is SGHVS and CDR2 is FQNEAQ. CDR3 size: 17 residues. The CDR3 loop is CASSPQDRGRGPGEQYF. DNA for the CDR3: TGTGCCAGCAGCCCACAGGACAGGGGGCGCGGGCCCGGTGAGCAGTACTTC.

The DNA for the CDR3 is TGTGCCAGCAGCCTGGGACAGCCCAATGAGCAGTTCTTC. It translates to CASSLGQPNEQFF. This sequence joins TRBV12-3 or TRBV12-4 and TRBJ2-1; 7 bases match TRBD1. V shed 6 bases, J shed 6 bases, and the junction held 5 bases outside the gene matches. This CDR3 is built from 13 residues.

The genes are TRBV7-6 and TRBJ2-7; perhaps TRBD1 as D (5 bases). The length of the CDR3 is 13 residues. The germline V and J ends were trimmed by 3 bases and 9 bases, with 15 bases remaining between them. CDR1 is SGHVS, CDR2 FNYEAQ, per germline. The chain's CDR3 is CASSLQGYERQYF. In DNA, the CDR3 is TGTGCCAGCAGCTTGCAGGGTTACGAGCGGCAGTACTTC.

This rearrangement joins TRBV4-3 to TRBJ1-4; perhaps TRBD1 as D (6 bases). Germline V CDR1 and CDR2: LGHNA, YSLEER. Trimming took off 0 bases at V and 3 bases at J, with 8 bases between the two ends. There are 15 residues in the CDR3. The CDR3 coding sequence is TGCGCCAGCAGCCAAGATTGGGGGCCTAATGAAAAACTGTTTTTT. Translated: CASSQDWGPNEKLFF.

The chain links TRBV15 to TRBJ1-4; D ambiguous. Trimming took 0 bases from V and 6 from J, leaving 5 bases between them. From germline, CDR1 is LNHNV and CDR2 YYDKDF (reference sequence). CDR3 length equals 13 residues. The CDR3 here is CATSRDMYEKLFF. In DNA form, the CDR3 reads TGTGCCACCAGCAGAGATATGTATGAAAAACTGTTTTTT.

This clone appeared a few times. The V gene is TRBV19, the J gene TRBJ1-1, with D uncertain. The germline V gene has CDR1 LNHDA and CDR2 SQIVND (reference sequence). Trimming stripped 3 bases from V and 8 bases from J, with 16 bases between. There are 14 residues in the CDR3. CDR3 in amino acids: CASSINRNSPEAFF. CDR3 DNA: TGTGCCAGTAGTATCAACAGAAACTCGCCCGAAGCTTTCTTT.

The chain links TRBV11-2 to TRBJ1-1; D is perhaps TRBD1 (5 bases). The CDR3 is 14 residues long. Trimming stripped 6 bases from V and 6 bases from J, with 17 bases between. Germline V gives CDR1 SGHAT, CDR2 FQNNGV. CDR3 sequence (DNA): TGTGCCAGCAGTTGGGGGAGGGGAAGCTCTGAAGCTTTCTTT. It is translated as CASSWGRGSSEAFF.